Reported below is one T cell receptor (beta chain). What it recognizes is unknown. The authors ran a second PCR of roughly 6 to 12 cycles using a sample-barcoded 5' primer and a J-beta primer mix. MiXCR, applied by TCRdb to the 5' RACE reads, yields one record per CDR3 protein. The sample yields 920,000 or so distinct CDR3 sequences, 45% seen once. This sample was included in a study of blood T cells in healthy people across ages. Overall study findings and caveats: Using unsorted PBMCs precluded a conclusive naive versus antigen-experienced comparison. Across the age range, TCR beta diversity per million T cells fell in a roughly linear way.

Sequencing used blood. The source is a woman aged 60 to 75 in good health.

Here the CDR3 DNA reads TGTGCCACCCGTGTGAGAACTGAAGCTTTCTTT. As protein: CATRVRTEAFF. The chain links TRBV6-5 to TRBJ1-1, with D hard to call. The CDR3 extends over 11 amino acids. Trimming took 10 bases from V and 5 from J, leaving 11 bases between them. Germline CDR1 MNHEY, CDR2 SVGAGI.